This T cell receptor beta chain was recovered during a study of cytomegalovirus exposure and HLA in healthy donors. About the research overall: HLA-typed donors contributed 65 million to 85 million unique TCRs, which were held in an early data release.

Points on this clone: The antigen is unknown.

General observations from the study: A further, later analysis showed that HLA-associated TCR beta chains (compared with equally common others) were more clonally expanded.

CDR1 is GTSNPN and CDR2 is SVGIG in the germline V gene (reference sequence). Between the trimmed V and J ends, which lost 0 bases and 10 bases, there was a span of 13 bases. The CDR3 sequence is 13 residues long. PCR employed 60 Vbeta and 13 Jbeta primers. TCRdb's copy holds only in-frame clones and misses some; the assay was immunoSEQ multiplex PCR. The sample consists of roughly 120,000 clones, 73% of them appearing once. The clonotype comes from a man aged 35 to 55 in good health and CMV-seronegative. Source material: PBMCs. This chain links TRBV30 with TRBJ2-4; D gene uncertain. CDR3 coding DNA: TGTGCCTGGAGTGTCGGTAGTAGAGGTATTCAGTACTTC. Amino acids: CAWSVGSRGIQYF.